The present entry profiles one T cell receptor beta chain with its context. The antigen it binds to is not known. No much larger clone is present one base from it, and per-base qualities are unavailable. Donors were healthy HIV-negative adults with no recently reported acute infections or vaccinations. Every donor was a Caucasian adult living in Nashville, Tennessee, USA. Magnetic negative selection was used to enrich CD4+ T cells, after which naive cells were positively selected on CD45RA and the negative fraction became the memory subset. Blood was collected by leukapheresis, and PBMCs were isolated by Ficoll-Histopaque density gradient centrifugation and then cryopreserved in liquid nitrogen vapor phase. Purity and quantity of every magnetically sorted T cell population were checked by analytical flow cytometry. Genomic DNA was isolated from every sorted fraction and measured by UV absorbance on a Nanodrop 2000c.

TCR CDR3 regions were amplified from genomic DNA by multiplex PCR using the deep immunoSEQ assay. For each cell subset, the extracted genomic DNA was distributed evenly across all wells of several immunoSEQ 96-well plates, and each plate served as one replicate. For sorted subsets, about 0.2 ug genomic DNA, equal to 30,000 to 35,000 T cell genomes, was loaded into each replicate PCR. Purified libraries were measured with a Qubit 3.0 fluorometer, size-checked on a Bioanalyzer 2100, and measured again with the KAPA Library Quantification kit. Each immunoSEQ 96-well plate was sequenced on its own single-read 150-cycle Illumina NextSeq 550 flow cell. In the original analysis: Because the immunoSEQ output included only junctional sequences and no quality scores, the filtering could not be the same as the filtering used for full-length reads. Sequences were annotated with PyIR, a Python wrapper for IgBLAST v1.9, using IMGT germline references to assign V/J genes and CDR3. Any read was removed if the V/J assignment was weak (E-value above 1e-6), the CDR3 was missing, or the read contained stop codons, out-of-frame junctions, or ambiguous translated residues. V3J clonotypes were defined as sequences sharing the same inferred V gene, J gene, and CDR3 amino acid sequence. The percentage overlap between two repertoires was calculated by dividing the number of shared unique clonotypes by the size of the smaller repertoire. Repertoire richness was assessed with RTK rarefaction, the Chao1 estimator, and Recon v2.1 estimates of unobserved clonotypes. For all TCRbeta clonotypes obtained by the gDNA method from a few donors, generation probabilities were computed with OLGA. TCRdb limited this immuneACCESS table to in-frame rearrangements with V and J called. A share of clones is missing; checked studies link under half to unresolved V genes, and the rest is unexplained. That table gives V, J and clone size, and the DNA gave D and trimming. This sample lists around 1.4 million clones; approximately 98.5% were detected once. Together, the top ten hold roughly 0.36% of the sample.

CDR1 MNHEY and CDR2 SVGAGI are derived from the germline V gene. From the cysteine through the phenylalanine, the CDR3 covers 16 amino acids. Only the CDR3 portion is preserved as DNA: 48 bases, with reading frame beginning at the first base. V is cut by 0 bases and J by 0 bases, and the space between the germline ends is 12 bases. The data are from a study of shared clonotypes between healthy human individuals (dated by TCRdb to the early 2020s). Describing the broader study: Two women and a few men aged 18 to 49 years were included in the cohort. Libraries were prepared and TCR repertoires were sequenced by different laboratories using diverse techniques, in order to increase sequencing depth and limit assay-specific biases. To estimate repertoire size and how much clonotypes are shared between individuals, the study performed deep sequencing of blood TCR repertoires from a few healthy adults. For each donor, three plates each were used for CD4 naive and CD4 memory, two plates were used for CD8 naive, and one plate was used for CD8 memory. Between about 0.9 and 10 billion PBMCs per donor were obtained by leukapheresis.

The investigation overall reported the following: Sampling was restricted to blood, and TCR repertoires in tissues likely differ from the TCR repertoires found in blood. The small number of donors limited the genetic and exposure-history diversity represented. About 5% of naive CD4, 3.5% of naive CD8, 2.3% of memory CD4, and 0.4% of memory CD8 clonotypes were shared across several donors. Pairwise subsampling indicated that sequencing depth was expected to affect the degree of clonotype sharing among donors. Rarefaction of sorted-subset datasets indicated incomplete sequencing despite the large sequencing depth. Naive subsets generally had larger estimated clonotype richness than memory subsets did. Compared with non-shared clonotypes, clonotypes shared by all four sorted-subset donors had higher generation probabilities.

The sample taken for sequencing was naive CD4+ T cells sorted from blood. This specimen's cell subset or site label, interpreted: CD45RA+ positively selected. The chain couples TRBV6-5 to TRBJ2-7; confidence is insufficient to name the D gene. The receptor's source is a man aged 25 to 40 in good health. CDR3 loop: CASSYSQYPSSYEQYF. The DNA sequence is TGTGCCAGCAGTTACTCGCAGTACCCCAGCTCCTACGAGCAGTACTTC.